In this sample, the clone carrying this TCR beta chain turned up a few times. Unique molecular identifiers were incorporated into the prepared TCRbeta library. TCRdb fed the PCR reads into MiXCR, producing one record per CDR3 protein. This sample has 350,000 to 400,000 distinct CDR3 sequences; around 21% occur once, and the top ten carry 3.8%. The sample is drawn from a study of T-cell reconstitution after alpha-beta-depleted transplantation in children. CDR1 and CDR2 (germline): DFQATT, SNEGSKA (reference sequence). Trimming removed 4 bases at V and 14 bases at J, with 24 bases between. CDR3 size: 14 residues.

This TCR came from a human donor who donated a stem cell graft to a child with acute myeloid leukemia. The sequences come from PBMCs from the stem cell graft donor, collected from the stem cell graft. The V gene is TRBV20-1, the J gene TRBJ2-1; D is unclear. The CDR3 reads CSANGPHQSDEKFF. Written as DNA, the CDR3 is TGCAGTGCTAACGGGCCACACCAAAGCGACGAAAAGTTCTTC.